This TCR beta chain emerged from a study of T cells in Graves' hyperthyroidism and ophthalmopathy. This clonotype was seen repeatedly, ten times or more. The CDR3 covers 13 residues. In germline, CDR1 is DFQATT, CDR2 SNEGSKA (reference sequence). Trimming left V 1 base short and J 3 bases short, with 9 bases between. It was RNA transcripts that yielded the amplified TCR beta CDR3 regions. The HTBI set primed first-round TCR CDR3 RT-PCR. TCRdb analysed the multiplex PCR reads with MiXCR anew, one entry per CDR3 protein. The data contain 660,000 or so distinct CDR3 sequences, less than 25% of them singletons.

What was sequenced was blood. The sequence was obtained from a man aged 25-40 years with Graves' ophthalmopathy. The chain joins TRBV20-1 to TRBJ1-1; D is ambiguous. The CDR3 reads CSARVELHTEAFF. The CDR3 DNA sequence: TGCAGTGCTAGAGTGGAATTGCACACTGAAGCTTTCTTT.